This T cell receptor (beta chain) came from a study of T cell repertoires in cytomegalovirus infection. Study as a whole: Matching HLA type, along with CMV infection, was indicated by public TCR beta signatures.

This clonotype was counted at least ten times. Trimming took 1 base from V and 6 from J, leaving 13 bases between them. The germline gives CDR1 SGHVS, CDR2 FNYEAQ. The CDR3 runs to 14 residues. MiXCR, applied by TCRdb to the reads, yields one record per CDR3 protein. The top ten hold about 12% of the sample, which has fewer than 350,000 distinct CDR3 sequences, roughly 16% seen once. The sequencing input was PBMCs. This chain joins TRBV7-6 and TRBJ2-7; D is undetermined. The sequence derives from a human donor in good health (CMV status not recorded). Some clones in this sample may be carry-over from other donors' samples. CDR3 loop: CASSLGAPSSEQYF. The CDR3 DNA is TGTGCCAGCAGCTTAGGAGCCCCCTCTAGCGAGCAGTACTTC. Looking up the rest from reference TRBV7-6 and TRBJ2-7 gives the full variable domain: GAGVSQSPRYKVTKRGQDVALRCDPISGHVSLYWYRQALGQGPEFLTYFNYEAQQDKSGLPNDRFSAERPEGSISTLTIQRTEQRDSAMYRCASSLGAPSSEQYFGPGTRLTVT.